The 28 T cell receptor beta chains below were found in one sample sequenced in a study of T cell responses to AZD1222 COVID-19 vaccine. Generated by immunoSEQ multiplex PCR, the TCRdb table keeps only in-frame clones and is missing some. The data show 110,000 or so clones, approximately 88% seen once. The source material was peripheral blood, sampled on day 0 of MenACWY control vaccination. These TCRs come from an adult in good health.

The V call is TRBV7-9, the J call TRBJ2-5; 8 bases are shared with TRBD2. J gave up 4 bases and V 3 bases, and 7 bases lay outside the gene matches. This CDR3 has 15 amino acids. Germline V CDR1 and CDR2: SEHNR, FQNEAQ (reference sequence). CDR3 nucleotide sequence: TGTGCCAGCAGCTTTGTCCCAGCGGGGGTAGAGACCCAGTACTTC. This translates into CASSFVPAGVETQYF.

This clone appeared a single time. J is TRBJ2-1 and V is TRBV19, with a weak D call TRBD2 (5 bases). Per the germline V gene, CDR1 is LNHDA and CDR2 is SQIVND (reference sequence). V was shortened by 4 bases and J by 5 bases, with 9 bases between the two germline ends. This CDR3 spans 13 amino acids. The DNA of the CDR3 is TGTGCCAGTAGTAGCGGGCAGCACAATGAGCAGTTCTTC. This gives the protein CASSSGQHNEQFF.

This clone occurred once. The J gene is TRBJ1-2, the V gene TRBV18, with 8 positions matching TRBD1. CDR1 is KGHSH, CDR2 LQKENI, per germline. The CDR3 loop spans 13 amino acids. Trimming took 4 bases from V and 8 from J; bases not matched to a gene: 6. The chain's CDR3 is CASSLQGARGYTF. As DNA, the CDR3 is TGTGCCAGCTCACTTCAGGGGGCGCGGGGCTACACCTTC.

V gene TRBV10-3 combines with J gene TRBJ1-2; D ambiguous. Germline-derived CDR1 and CDR2 are ENHRY and SYGVKD. This CDR3 has 14 residues. Between the trimmed V and J ends, which lost 2 bases and 4 bases, there was a span of 11 bases. CDR3: CAISEPVAAYGYTF. The CDR3 DNA is TGTGCCATCAGTGAGCCCGTGGCGGCCTATGGCTACACCTTC.

V gene TRBV5-1 combines with J gene TRBJ1-2; 7 nucleotides match TRBD1. The V gene's germline CDR1 is SGHRS and CDR2 YFSETQ. This CDR3 contains 15 residues. The ends lost 0 bases at V and 4 bases at J; junction bases unmatched: 6. CDR3 sequence reads: CASSLGAGGSYGYTF. The CDR3 region has the DNA TGCGCCAGCAGCTTGGGGGCAGGGGGAAGCTATGGCTACACCTTC.

The chain is built from TRBV9 and TRBJ2-7; D may be TRBD2 (5 bases). Germline V gene sequence: CDR1 SGDLS, CDR2 YYNGEE. The CDR3 runs to 14 residues. V lost 2 bases and J lost 6, with 15 bases in between. The CDR3, as DNA: TGTGCCAGCAGCGTGTCTGGTCTAGCCATCGAGCAGTACTTC. Amino acid sequence: CASSVSGLAIEQYF.

A single count supports this clone. J is TRBJ2-5 and V is TRBV7-2; TRBD2 agrees at 8 bases. Germline trimming cut 5 bases from V and 7 bases from J; bases unmatched to any gene: 9. The CDR3 extends over 14 amino acids. The germline gives CDR1 SGHTA, CDR2 FQGNSA. DNA of the CDR3: TGTGCCAGCAGCGAAGCCGGGACTAGGGCGACCCAGTACTTC. This translates into CASSEAGTRATQYF.

CDR3 coding DNA: TGTGCCAGCAGCTTAGGATGGGACAAAGGATTGAAAGCTTTCTTT. The encoded protein is CASSLGWDKGLKAFF. The V gene is TRBV13, the J gene TRBJ1-1; weak D call: TRBD1 (6 bases). CDR1 and CDR2 (germline): PRHDT, FYEKMQ (reference sequence). Deletions cut 0 bases from V and 9 bases from J, with 17 bases between. The CDR3 length is 15 residues.

The gene calls are TRBV7-9 and TRBJ1-2; D gene ambiguous. V gave up 5 bases and J gave up 4 bases, with 11 bases separating them. CDR3 length equals 13 residues. Per the germline V gene, CDR1 is SEHNR and CDR2 is FQNEAQ (reference sequence). The CDR3 DNA sequence: TGTGCCAGCAGCCCAAGAGGGTCCTATGGCTACACCTTC. It yields the protein CASSPRGSYGYTF. Drawing the rest from reference TRBV7-9 and TRBJ1-2, the complete variable domain is DTGVSQNPRHKITKRGQNVTFRCDPISEHNRLYWYRQTLGQGPEFLTYFQNEAQLEKSRLLSDRFSAERPKGSFSTLEIQRTEQGDSAMYLCASSPRGSYGYTFGSGTRLTVV.

The chain recombines TRBV19 with TRBJ2-7, with D possibly being TRBD2 (5 bases). The CDR3 totals 15 residues. The germline V gene encodes CDR1 LNHDA and CDR2 SQIVND (reference sequence). V was trimmed by 6 bases and J by 3 bases, leaving 18 bases between them. The CDR3 DNA sequence: TGTGCCAGTAGGGCGGGCAGAGGATCCCACTACGAGCAGTACTTC. It specifies CASRAGRGSHYEQYF.

V usage is TRBV5-5 and J usage is TRBJ2-2; TRBD1 agrees at 8 bases. The CDR3 is made up of 16 amino acids. The germline V gene has CDR1 SGHKS and CDR2 YYEKEE (reference sequence). With 1 base clipped from V and 1 base from J, the junction kept 3 bases outside the gene matches. The chain's CDR3 is CASSLTGTGNTGELFF. CDR3 nucleotide sequence: TGTGCCAGCAGCTTGACCGGGACAGGGAACACCGGGGAGCTGTTTTTT.

This clone was picked up one time. The chain carries TRBV19 and TRBJ2-3; D is possibly TRBD1 (5 bases). V lost 7 bases, J lost 6 bases, and 14 bases lay in between. The length of the CDR3 is 13 residues. Germline CDR1 is LNHDA and CDR2 is SQIVND (reference sequence). The CDR3 nucleotides read TGTGCCAGTAAGGCAGGGCAACCGGATACGCAGTATTTT. It encodes CASKAGQPDTQYF. Complete variable domain (other parts from reference TRBV19 and TRBJ2-3): DGGITQSPKYLFRKEGQNVTLSCEQNLNHDAMYWYRQDPGQGLRLIYYSQIVNDFQKGDIAEGYSVSREKKESFPLTVTSAQKNPTAFYLCASKAGQPDTQYFGPGTRLTVL.

The V call is TRBV18, the J call TRBJ1-1, with no clear D. The CDR3 has 15 residues. In germline, CDR1 is KGHSH, CDR2 LQKENI. Trimming removed 2 bases at V and 0 bases at J, with 10 bases between. The DNA for the CDR3 is TGTGCCAGCTCACCAGGAGGGAAGATGAACACTGAAGCTTTCTTT. This codes for CASSPGGKMNTEAFF.

This chain links TRBV4-1 with TRBJ2-7, with 9 positions matching TRBD1. Trimming cost V 3 bases and J 2 bases; bases outside gene matches: 2. The CDR3 totals 14 residues. The germline V gene encodes CDR1 MGHRA and CDR2 YSYEKL. The CDR3: CASSQDRGPYEQYF. Written as DNA, the CDR3 is TGCGCCAGCAGCCAGGACAGGGGCCCCTACGAGCAGTACTTC.

The chain combines TRBV18 with TRBJ2-3; 8 nucleotides line up with TRBD1. V lost 6 bases to trimming and J lost 4 bases; unmatched junction nucleotides: 3. The length of the CDR3 is 13 residues. CDR1 is KGHSH and CDR2 is LQKENI in the germline V gene. CDR3: CASSRGHADTQYF. CDR3 DNA sequence: TGTGCCAGCTCCAGGGGGCATGCAGATACGCAGTATTTT.

CDR3 residues: CATPLGGEQYF. The CDR3 region has the DNA TGCGCCACCCCATTGGGGGGTGAGCAGTACTTC. The chain couples TRBV10-1 to TRBJ2-7, with D possibly TRBD2 on 6 matching bases. The CDR3 covers 11 residues. The V gene lost 10 bases and the J gene lost 7 bases, with 14 bases spanning the gap. Germline values: CDR1 WNHNN, CDR2 SYGVQD (reference sequence).

V and J are TRBV5-8 and TRBJ2-5; 11 nucleotides align to TRBD1. Germline CDR1 reads SGHTS; CDR2 reads YDEGEE. Trimming at V came to 3 bases and at J to 4 bases, leaving 5 bases not matched to a gene. The CDR3 runs 15 residues. The CDR3 region is CASSSGQGAGETQYF. The CDR3, as DNA: TGTGCCAGCAGCTCTGGACAGGGGGCGGGAGAGACCCAGTACTTC.

This chain links TRBV7-2 with TRBJ1-1; D unclear. Germline CDR1 is SGHTA and CDR2 is FQGNSA. V lost 1 base, J lost 5 bases, and 11 bases lay in between. The length of the CDR3 is 14 residues. CDR3 DNA sequence: TGTGCCAGCAGCTTAGTGGGTCGGGGTACTGAAGCTTTCTTT. It is translated as CASSLVGRGTEAFF.

The genes are TRBV14 and TRBJ1-1, with no clear D. Germline V gene data show CDR1 as SGHDN and CDR2 as FVKESK. V lost 4 bases to trimming and J lost 3 bases, with 12 bases between them. The CDR3 extends over 14 amino acids. The CDR3 protein is CASSPPGGYTEAFF. As DNA, the CDR3 is TGTGCCAGCAGCCCCCCGGGAGGGTACACTGAAGCTTTCTTT.

This rearrangement joins TRBV28 to TRBJ1-3, with D possibly TRBD1 on 5 matching bases. V lost 5 bases and J 6 bases, leaving 14 bases between the germline ends. CDR1 is MDHEN, CDR2 SYDVKM, per germline. This CDR3 is built from 14 residues. CDR3 amino acids: CASSLVGGSNTIYF. CDR3 sequence (DNA): TGTGCCAGCAGTCTTGTGGGGGGATCAAACACCATATATTTT. The variable domain in full, with the rest retrieved from reference TRBV28 and TRBJ1-3, is DVKVTQSSRYLVKRTGEKVFLECVQDMDHENMFWYRQDPGLGLRLIYFSYDVKMKEKGDIPEGYSVSREKKERFSLILESASTNQTSMYLCASSLVGGSNTIYFGEGSWLTVV.

This clone has just one count. This chain joins TRBV6-6 and TRBJ2-1; D is possibly TRBD1 or TRBD2 (5 bases each). Germline lookup yields CDR1 MNHNY and CDR2 SVGAGI (reference sequence). The CDR3 is 15 residues long. Trimming stripped 5 bases from V and 0 bases from J, with 11 bases between. For the CDR3, the DNA is TGTGCCAGCAGTACCCGAGGGGACTCCTACAATGAGCAGTTCTTC. Amino acids: CASSTRGDSYNEQFF.

J is TRBJ2-7 and V is TRBV7-3; weak D call: TRBD1 (6 bases). Trimming removed 5 bases from V and 2 bases from J, with 16 bases in between. The CDR3 is 15 amino acids. Germline CDR1 and CDR2: SGHTA and FQGTGA. The CDR3 DNA follows: TGTGCCAGCAGCCAGGGGCCCACGGCCCCCTACGAGCAGTACTTC. This translates into CASSQGPTAPYEQYF.

V and J are TRBV12-3 or TRBV12-4 and TRBJ2-3; 7 positions match TRBD2. CDR3 length: 10 amino acids. V shed 7 bases, J shed 9 bases, and the junction held 1 base outside the gene matches. The CDR3 DNA reads TGTGCCAGCACCGGGGGGACGCAGTATTTT. Its translation: CASTGGTQYF.

V is TRBV19 and J is TRBJ1-3; no clear D. The length of the CDR3 is 14 residues. Germline CDR1 is LNHDA and CDR2 is SQIVND (reference sequence). Between the trimmed V and J ends, which lost 1 base and 1 base, there was a span of 5 bases. In DNA form, the CDR3 reads TGTGCCAGTAGTATAGGCCAGTCTGGAAACACCATATATTTT. It specifies CASSIGQSGNTIYF.

This rearrangement joins TRBV4-1 to TRBJ2-4, with 8 bases identical to TRBD2. Germline values: CDR1 MGHRA, CDR2 YSYEKL. Trimming removed 1 base from V and 6 bases from J; junction bases left unmatched: 11. The length of the CDR3 is 17 residues. The CDR3 DNA reads TGCGCCAGCAGCCAAGGGATGGTGCGGGGGGCCCGAAACATTCAGTACTTC. Amino acid sequence: CASSQGMVRGARNIQYF.

This chain connects TRBV7-9 to TRBJ2-7, with a weak D call TRBD1 (6 bases). V dropped 2 bases and J dropped 4 bases, with 12 bases sitting between them. Germline values: CDR1 SEHNR, CDR2 FQNEAQ (reference sequence). This CDR3 spans 14 amino acids. CDR3 nucleotides: TGTGCCAGCAGCTTATCGGACAGTAATTACGAGCAGTACTTC. This encodes CASSLSDSNYEQYF.

The chain combines TRBV19 with TRBJ1-3; no definite D call. CDR1 is LNHDA and CDR2 is SQIVND in the germline V gene (reference sequence). CDR3 length: 23 residues. The V end lost 3 bases, the J end lost 0 bases, and 33 bases lay between the germline ends. CDR3 in amino acids: CASSMDLRGPQWHQWYSGNTIYF. CDR3 in DNA: TGTGCCAGTAGTATGGATTTGAGAGGCCCTCAGTGGCACCAATGGTACTCTGGAAACACCATATATTTT.

This chain connects TRBV7-3 to TRBJ1-1; weak D call: TRBD1 (5 bases). This CDR3 comprises 13 residues. Germline CDR1 is SGHTA and CDR2 is FQGTGA. The ends were cut back, 3 bases at V and 1 base at J, with 6 bases in the middle. Here the CDR3 reads CASSFGTNTEAFF. CDR3 bases: TGTGCCAGCAGCTTCGGGACGAACACTGAAGCTTTCTTT.